Presented here are 12 T cell receptor beta chains from one specimen sequenced in a study of blood T cell repertoires in COVID-19. Some clones are missing from TCRdb's copy, which holds only in-frame ones; the method was immunoSEQ multiplex PCR. The repertoire holds 150,000 or so clones, with 70% to 90% as singletons. The material sequenced was PBMCs or T cells enriched from blood (not recorded which). The receptors derive from a woman in her forties or fifties who had recovered from COVID-19.

This chain links TRBV27 with TRBJ2-7, with D possibly matching TRBD1 (5 bases). The CDR3 runs to 15 residues. Trimming cost V 6 bases and J 2 bases, with 17 bases left between them. CDR1 is MNHEY, CDR2 SMNVEV, per germline (reference sequence). The CDR3, as DNA: TGTGCCAGCAGCGTTGCCCCGACAGCCGCCTACGAGCAGTACGTC. Translated, it gives CASSVAPTAAYEQYV.

V usage is TRBV12-3 or TRBV12-4 and J usage is TRBJ1-1, with 9 bases matching TRBD1. J lost 10 bases, V lost 5 bases, and 8 bases had no gene match. The CDR3 extends over 13 amino acids. This CDR3 reads CASSHRDRVRAFF. CDR3 nucleotide sequence: TGTGCCAGCAGTCACCGGGACAGGGTACGAGCTTTCTTT.

This rearrangement joins TRBV28 to TRBJ1-4, with D possibly matching TRBD1 (5 bases). CDR1 MDHEN and CDR2 SYDVKM come from the germline V gene. V lost 6 bases and J lost 5, with 13 bases in between. This CDR3 spans 14 amino acids. The CDR3 spells CASSFQGGNEKLFF. The CDR3 region has the DNA TGTGCCAGCAGCTTTCAGGGAGGGAATGAAAAACTGTTTTTT.

The rearrangement links TRBV13 to TRBJ1-1; TRBD1 agrees at 8 bases. Germline CDR1 PRHDT, CDR2 FYEKMQ (reference sequence). The length of the CDR3 is 14 residues. J was trimmed by 5 bases and V by 8 bases; bases with no gene match: 10. CDR3 residues: CASLPGQDLTEAFF. The CDR3 DNA reads TGTGCCAGCTTGCCGGGACAGGATCTAACTGAAGCTTTCTTT.

The chain is built from TRBV19 and TRBJ2-5, with a possible D match to TRBD2 (5 bases). This CDR3 region has 15 residues. Germline-derived CDR1 and CDR2 are LNHDA and SQIVND (reference sequence). The V end lost 0 bases, the J end lost 2 bases, and 10 bases lay between the germline ends. The CDR3 loop reads CASSIEGRRQETQYF. The CDR3 coding sequence is TGTGCCAGTAGTATAGAAGGCAGGAGGCAAGAGACCCAGTACTTC. Full variable domain (remainder filled in from reference TRBV19 and TRBJ2-5): DGGITQSPKYLFRKEGQNVTLSCEQNLNHDAMYWYRQDPGQGLRLIYYSQIVNDFQKGDIAEGYSVSREKKESFPLTVTSAQKNPTAFYLCASSIEGRRQETQYFGPGTRLLVL.

The chain recombines TRBV20-1 with TRBJ2-1; D remains ambiguous. The CDR3 is 11 residues long. The V gene lost 2 bases and the J gene lost 5 bases, with 4 bases spanning the gap. The germline V gene has CDR1 DFQATT and CDR2 SNEGSKA (reference sequence). In DNA, the CDR3 is TGCAGTGCTAGATATAACAATGAGCAGTTCTTC. Encoded protein: CSARYNNEQFF.

For the CDR3, the DNA is TGTGCCAGCAACTACAGGGACACCTATGGCTACACCTTC. Translation gives CASNYRDTYGYTF. V is TRBV7-2 and J is TRBJ1-2; maybe TRBD1 (6 bases). The CDR3 spans 13 residues. CDR1 is SGHTA, CDR2 FQGNSA, per germline. Trimming removed 7 bases from V and 4 bases from J, with 13 bases in between.

The chain joins TRBV6-2 or TRBV6-3 to TRBJ2-2, with 8 nucleotides matching TRBD2. The CDR3 totals 16 residues. V dropped 2 bases and J dropped 1; count of bases not matched to a gene: 3. Germline V gene data show CDR1 as MNHEY and CDR2 as SVGEGT. The CDR3 protein is CASSYPSGWNTGELFF. CDR3 nucleotide sequence: TGTGCCAGCAGTTACCCTAGCGGGTGGAACACCGGGGAGCTGTTTTTT.

The rearrangement links TRBV28 to TRBJ1-2, with D maybe TRBD1 (6 bases). V was clipped by 2 bases and J by 10 bases, with 11 bases between them. Germline V CDR1 and CDR2: MDHEN, SYDVKM. This CDR3 has 12 residues. CDR3 in DNA: TGTGCCAGCAGTTTAGGGACACCCCCCTACACCTTC. It encodes CASSLGTPPYTF.

The chain couples TRBV27 to TRBJ1-2; a weak D match, TRBD1 (6 bases). This CDR3 has 13 amino acids. Trimming shortened V by 6 bases and J by 8 bases, and 16 bases separated the two germline ends. Germline V gene lookup returns CDR1 MNHEY and CDR2 SMNVEV (reference sequence). CDR3 residues: CASSFRGVAGYTF. CDR3 coding DNA: TGTGCCAGCAGCTTCAGGGGTGTGGCAGGCTACACCTTC.

The chain employs TRBV30 and TRBJ1-4, with 7 nucleotides matching TRBD1. In germline, CDR1 is GTSNPN, CDR2 SVGIG (reference sequence). J was trimmed by 8 bases and V by 5 bases; bases with no gene match: 8. This CDR3 has 13 amino acids. The CDR3 region is CAWGQDSREKLFF. DNA of the CDR3: TGTGCCTGGGGACAGGACTCTAGGGAAAAACTGTTTTTT.

The CDR3 DNA reads as TGTGCCAGCCGTTATTCCGGGGAGCTGTTTTTT. This encodes CASRYSGELFF. The V and J genes are TRBV2 and TRBJ2-2; D remains unclear. Trimming shortened V by 8 bases and J by 6 bases, and 7 bases separated the two germline ends. This CDR3 is built from 11 residues. CDR1 is SNHLY and CDR2 is FYNNEI in the germline V gene. Supplemented by reference TRBV2 and TRBJ2-2, the full variable domain reads EPEVTQTPSHQVTQMGQEVILRCVPISNHLYFYWYRQILGQKVEFLVSFYNNEISEKSEIFDDQFSVERPDGSNFTLKIRSTKLEDSAMYFCASRYSGELFFGEGSRLTVL.